Sequencing of this T cell receptor beta chain was carried out in a study of a mutant IDH1 vaccine in newly diagnosed glioma. Overall study context: Vaccinations, eight in total, occurred in weeks 1, 3, 5, 7, 11, 15, 19, 23. The treated group averaged about 41 years old and was 62.5% male, roughly 40% female. Previous care, which was radiotherapy, temozolomide, or both, most often involved both.

Regarding time point: week 23, last vaccination. The study gave 300 ug of mutant IDH1 20-mer peptide per vaccine dose, with topical imiquimod. Each of the donors came in with new WHO grade 3 or 4 astrocytomas that were IDH1-mutant and ATRX-lost. Germline V gene sequence: CDR1 SGHRS, CDR2 YFSETQ. CDR3 length equals 15 residues. The V end was cut by 4 bases, the J end by 0 bases, with 8 bases between. A remark on this clone: Antigen unknown.

Profiling relied on immunoSEQ multiplex PCR, and the TCRdb table lists in-frame clones only, not all of them. The sample shows approximately 41,000 clones, 81% of them seen only once. This receptor was identified in a man aged 40-55 years with glioma. The starting material was PBMCs, obtained from a glioma patient whose treatment included an IDH1 peptide vaccine. J is TRBJ2-6 and V is TRBV5-1; D is possibly TRBD1 (5 bases). The CDR3 reads CASSRDSSGANVLTF. The CDR3 DNA is TGCGCCAGCAGCCGTGACAGCTCTGGGGCCAACGTCCTGACTTTC.